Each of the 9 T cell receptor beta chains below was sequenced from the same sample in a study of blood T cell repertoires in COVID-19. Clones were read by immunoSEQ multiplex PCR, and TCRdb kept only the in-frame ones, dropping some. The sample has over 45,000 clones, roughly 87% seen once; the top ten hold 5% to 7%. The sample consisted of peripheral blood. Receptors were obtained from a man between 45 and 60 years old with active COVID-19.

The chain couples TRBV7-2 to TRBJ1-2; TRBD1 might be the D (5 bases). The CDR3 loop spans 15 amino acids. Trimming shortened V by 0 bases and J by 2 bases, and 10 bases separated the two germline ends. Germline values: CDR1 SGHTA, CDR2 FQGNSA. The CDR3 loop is CASSLAWGGNYGYTF. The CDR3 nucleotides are TGTGCCAGCAGCTTAGCGTGGGGGGGGAACTATGGCTACACCTTC.

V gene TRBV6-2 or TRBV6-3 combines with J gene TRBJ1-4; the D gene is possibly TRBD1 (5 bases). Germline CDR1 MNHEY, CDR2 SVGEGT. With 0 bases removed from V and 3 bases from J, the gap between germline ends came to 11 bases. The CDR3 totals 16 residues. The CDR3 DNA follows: TGTGCCAGCAGTTACTCGACGTCAGGGTCTAATGAAAAACTGTTTTTT. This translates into CASSYSTSGSNEKLFF.

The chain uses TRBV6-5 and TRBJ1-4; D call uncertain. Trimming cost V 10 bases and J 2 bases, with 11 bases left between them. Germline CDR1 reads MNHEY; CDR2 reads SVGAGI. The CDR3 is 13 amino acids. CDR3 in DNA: TGTGCCACCTCTATACGGACTAATGAAAAACTGTTTTTT. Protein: CATSIRTNEKLFF.

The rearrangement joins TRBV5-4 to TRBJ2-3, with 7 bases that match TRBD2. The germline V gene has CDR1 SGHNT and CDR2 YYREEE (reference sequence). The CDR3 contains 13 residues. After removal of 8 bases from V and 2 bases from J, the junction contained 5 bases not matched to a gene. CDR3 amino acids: CARSSGTTDTQYF. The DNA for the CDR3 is TGTGCCAGGTCTAGCGGTACCACAGATACGCAGTATTTT.

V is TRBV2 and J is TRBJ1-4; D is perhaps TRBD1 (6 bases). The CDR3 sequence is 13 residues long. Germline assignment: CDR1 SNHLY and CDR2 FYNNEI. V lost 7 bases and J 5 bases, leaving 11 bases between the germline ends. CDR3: CASTGEINEKLFF. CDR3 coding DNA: TGTGCCAGCACAGGGGAAATAAATGAAAAACTGTTTTTT.

CDR3 nucleotide sequence: TGTGCCGCGGGGCACCCCTCTGGAAACACCATATATTTT. Its translation is CAAGHPSGNTIYF. The chain uses TRBV6-5 and TRBJ1-3, with D tentatively TRBD1 (5 bases). The CDR3 runs to 13 residues. The V end lost 11 bases, the J end lost 0 bases, and 11 bases lay between the germline ends. Germline assignment: CDR1 MNHEY and CDR2 SVGAGI.

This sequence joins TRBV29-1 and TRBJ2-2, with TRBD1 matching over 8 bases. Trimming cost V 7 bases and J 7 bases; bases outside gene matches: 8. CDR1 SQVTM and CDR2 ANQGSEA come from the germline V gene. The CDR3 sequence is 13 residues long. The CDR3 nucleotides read TGCAGCGCCGGGACAGGCGGGCGCGGGGAGCTGTTTTTT. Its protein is CSAGTGGRGELFF.

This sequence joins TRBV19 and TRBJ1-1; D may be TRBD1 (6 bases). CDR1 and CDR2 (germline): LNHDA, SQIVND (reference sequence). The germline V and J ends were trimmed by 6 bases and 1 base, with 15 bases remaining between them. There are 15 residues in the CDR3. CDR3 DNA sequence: TGTGCCAGTAGGGGGGCAGCCCTGGGGAACACTGAAGCTTTCTTT. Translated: CASRGAALGNTEAFF.

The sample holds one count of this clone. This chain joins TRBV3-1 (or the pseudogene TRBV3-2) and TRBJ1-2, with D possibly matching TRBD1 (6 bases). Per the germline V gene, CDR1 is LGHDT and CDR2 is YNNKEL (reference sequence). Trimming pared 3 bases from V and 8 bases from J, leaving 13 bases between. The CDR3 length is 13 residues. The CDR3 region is CASSQGLGGGYTF. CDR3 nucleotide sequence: TGTGCCAGCAGCCAGGGACTAGGGGGGGGCTACACCTTC.